These T cell receptor beta chains were read from a single sample in a study of CXCR3-negative and CXCR3-positive naive CD8 T cells. One entry per CDR3 protein, without DNA, is what TCRdb gives after re-calling the 5' RACE reads. The sample table includes around 80,000 distinct CDR3 sequences. Sequencing was carried out using naive CXCR3+ CD8+ T cells from blood. These TCRs come from a human donor in good health. Some clones in this sample may be carry-over from other donors' samples. The CDR3 runs from the conserved cysteine through the conserved F or W.

v_call	j_call	cdr3_aa
TRBV6-2/TRBV6-3	TRBJ2-3	CASALDPRTSGNTDTQYF
TRBV6-5	TRBJ2-3	CASSYRDSYTDTQYF
TRBV6-2/TRBV6-3	TRBJ2-2	CASSYGTGDTGELFF
TRBV12-3/TRBV12-4	TRBJ2-7	CASTPGARPGEQYF
TRBV28	TRBJ2-2	CASSFAQNTGELFF
TRBV27	TRBJ2-1	CASSYAGTAYNEQFF
TRBV18	TRBJ2-7	CASSPPDSIRYEQYF
TRBV6-4	TRBJ2-2	CASSDGGAGELFF
TRBV28	TRBJ1-5	CASRVTGSNQPQHF
TRBV10-3	TRBJ2-7	CAISEQGGSYEQYF
TRBV7-9	TRBJ2-1	CASSLYGNEQFF
TRBV28	TRBJ2-5	CASSQQSRETQYF
TRBV28	TRBJ2-7	CASRKAPNPYEQYF
TRBV28	TRBJ2-7	CASSIGSGSEQYF
TRBV28	TRBJ2-7	CASSDPGQYSYEQYF
TRBV4-2	TRBJ2-1	CASSQEGGSSYNEQFF
TRBV29-1	TRBJ1-1	CSVDEGDDTEAFF
TRBV18	TRBJ2-7	CASSPEEGSFSYEQYF
TRBV28	TRBJ2-2	CASSFPEPGTDQTNTGELFF
TRBV12-3/TRBV12-4	TRBJ2-7	CASRPNPYEQYF
TRBV7-2	TRBJ2-5	CASSLVGGRAQETQYF
TRBV20-1	TRBJ2-1	CSARDKSSYNEQFF
TRBV4-3	TRBJ2-3	CASSQLYGTDTQYF
TRBV9	TRBJ2-1	CASSVDPVEQFF
TRBV5-1	TRBJ2-3	CASSLDSPPSTDTQYF
TRBV12-3/TRBV12-4	TRBJ2-7	CASSRANEQYF
TRBV6-5	TRBJ2-1	CASSYSGAAEQFF
TRBV29-1	TRBJ2-7	CSVEAQRTDVYEQYF
TRBV11-2	TRBJ2-1	CASSRLAGGPRHNEQFF
TRBV7-2	TRBJ2-3	CASSSTGKGGADTQYF
TRBV28	TRBJ2-3	CASTFGDTQYF
TRBV10-3	TRBJ2-1	CAIRDTDSYNEQFF
TRBV14	TRBJ2-1	CASSQYGNEQFF
TRBV6-5	TRBJ2-1	CASSYTRDLYNEQFF
TRBV12-3/TRBV12-4	TRBJ1-2	CASSFAGLGNYGYTF
TRBV6-2/TRBV6-3	TRBJ2-1	CASSRDSQREFF
TRBV23-1	TRBJ2-7	CASSPYRLLTSGGSYEQYF
TRBV7-8	TRBJ2-7	CASSPTRDRPHEQYF
TRBV27	TRBJ1-5	CASSPNPRLYSNQPQHF
TRBV27	TRBJ2-7	CASSPPPLQGAREQYF
TRBV28	TRBJ2-7	CASSLDRYYEQYF
TRBV5-4	TRBJ2-2	CASSPPSGTGELFF
TRBV9	TRBJ2-7	CASSTGTSGGPTYEQYF
TRBV6-2/TRBV6-3	TRBJ2-1	CASSETSGRIDEQFF
TRBV29-1	TRBJ1-2	CSVEDERGRNYGYTF
TRBV12-3/TRBV12-4	TRBJ2-5	CASSLTSGRETQYF
TRBV28	TRBJ2-1	CACSSGLAGGEQFF
TRBV29-1	TRBJ2-2	CSVDRNTGELFF
TRBV18	TRBJ2-5	CASSTPDWGEETQYF
TRBV28	TRBJ2-2	CASSLQNTGELFF
TRBV7-2	TRBJ2-7	CASSQREGPYEQYF
TRBV28	TRBJ2-2	CASSFGLAGIGELFF
TRBV4-1	TRBJ2-5	CASSVGPQETQYF
TRBV15	TRBJ1-4	CATKGVTTNEKLFF
TRBV6-4	TRBJ2-2	CASSVGYTGELFF
TRBV29-1	TRBJ2-7	CSVEVAGRPYEQYF
TRBV28	TRBJ2-3	CASSPLGWRYTDTQYF
TRBV12-3/TRBV12-4	TRBJ2-5	CASRYRGTVETQYF